This TCR beta chain emerged from a study of blood T cells in healthy people across ages. The CDR3 covers 13 residues. The J segment lost 6 bases and the V segment lost 7 bases, leaving 8 bases of the junction unmatched. Looked up from germline, CDR1 is SNHLY and CDR2 is FYNNEI. Study findings and constraints: Comparison with aged donors showed that long-lived donors had more naive CD4+ cells and higher diversity.

A word on this clonotype: Its antigen remains unidentified.

Sample-barcoded 5' priming and a J-beta primer mix drove a second PCR of roughly 7 to 11 cycles. Each of the cDNA molecules was tagged by a template-switch adaptor with 12 random nucleotides. TCRdb reprocessed the 5' RACE reads via MiXCR and lists one record per CDR3 protein. This sample has hundreds of thousands of distinct CDR3 sequences, with 49% found just once. Sequencing was performed on blood. The origin of this receptor is a woman aged 60-75 years in good health. The J gene is TRBJ2-5, the V gene TRBV2, with 7 bases fitting TRBD1. The CDR3 nucleotides are TGTGCCAGCAACCCGACAGGGATGAAGACCCAGTACTTC. Its translation is CASNPTGMKTQYF.